This entry concerns a single T cell receptor beta chain. Original processing notes: How many nucleated cells were present was estimated from reference gene primer amplification. Measured with immunoSEQ multiplex PCR; TCRdb has only the in-frame clones, and not every one. That table furnishes V, J and clone size, whereas the DNA furnished D and trimming. The data show some 75,000 clones, 80% seen once. These data belong to a study of blood T cell repertoires in COVID-19. Turning to the study itself: Sample material is recorded as cDNA or gDNA derived from T cells, B-cell-depleted T cells, or PBMCs.

During active infection, Seattle patients enrolled and were then monitored through disease. CDR1 is LNHDA, CDR2 SQIVND, per germline (reference sequence). The CDR3 sequence is 13 residues long. Unmatched junction bases numbered 7, after V lost 7 bases and J lost 6 bases. The chain recombines TRBV19 with TRBJ2-5, with TRBD1 matching over 8 bases. Sequencing was carried out using peripheral blood. The TCR sequence derives from a man in his forties or fifties with COVID-19, enrolled during active disease. CDR3 protein: CASTRTGTKTQYF. The CDR3 DNA is TGTGCCAGTACCCGGACAGGGACGAAGACCCAGTACTTC.